A selection of T cell receptor beta chains follows, all from one sample in a study of beta chain features in type 1 diabetes. Profiling relied on immunoSEQ multiplex PCR, and the TCRdb table lists in-frame clones only, not all of them. The table shows 230,000 or so clones, with 15% to 20% occurring only once. The sample was naive CD4+ T cells from blood. The receptors stem from a man under 40 with type 1 diabetes. Each CDR3 is given with its conserved first and last residue. Fields, in order: clone size, D gene, V gene, J gene, CDR3 protein, CDR3 DNA. A D gene is named only where the DNA matches it firmly. The listing skips clone size in some rows; elsewhere it reads once, few, many or a size class.

NA	TRBD1	TRBV30	TRBJ2-7	CALTWDSYEQYF	TGTGCCCTGACTTGGGACAGCTACGAGCAGTACTTC
NA	TRBD1	TRBV7-9	TRBJ1-4	CASSGSDRGREKLFF	TGTGCCAGCAGCGGATCGGACAGGGGACGGGAAAAACTGTTTTTT
few	NA	TRBV25-1	TRBJ2-1	CASSEAGKYNEQFF	TGTGCCAGCAGTGAGGCGGGGAAATACAATGAGCAGTTCTTC
NA	NA	TRBV28	TRBJ1-4	CASSSPRGATNEKLFF	TGTGCCAGCAGTAGTCCTCGGGGTGCAACTAATGAAAAACTGTTTTTT
once	NA	TRBV5-1	TRBJ2-5	CASSLGKETQYF	TGCGCCAGCAGCTTGGGAAAAGAGACCCAGTACTTC
NA	TRBD2	TRBV4-1	TRBJ2-1	CASSRIGLAAYNEQFF	TGCGCCAGCAGCCGAATAGGGCTAGCGGCCTACAATGAGCAGTTCTTC
few	NA	TRBV7-2	TRBJ2-1	CASSSDLNEQFF	TGTGCCAGCAGCTCTGATCTGAATGAGCAGTTCTTC
NA	NA	TRBV14	TRBJ2-7	CASSQAGRGPYEQYF	TGTGCCAGCAGCCAAGCGGGACGGGGACCCTACGAGCAGTACTTC
NA	NA	TRBV29-1	TRBJ2-1	CSVEDRVYNEQFF	TGCAGCGTTGAAGACAGAGTCTACAATGAGCAGTTCTTC
NA	NA	TRBV18	TRBJ2-4	CASSPWESNIQYF	TGTGCCAGCTCCCCCTGGGAGTCAAACATTCAGTACTTC
few	NA	TRBV29-1	TRBJ1-5	CSVGVQGDQPQHF	TGCAGCGTTGGTGTACAGGGTGATCAGCCCCAGCATTTT
NA	TRBD1	TRBV27	TRBJ1-4	CASSGDRVTNEKLFF	TGTGCCAGCAGTGGGGACAGGGTCACTAATGAAAAACTGTTTTTT
few	TRBD2	TRBV27	TRBJ2-5	CASSLKLAVFQETQYF	TGTGCCAGCAGCCTAAAACTAGCGGTATTCCAAGAGACCCAGTACTTC
NA	TRBD2	TRBV25-1	TRBJ2-1	CASRLAGGYNEQFF	TGTGCCAGCCGACTAGCGGGGGGCTACAATGAGCAGTTCTTC
NA	TRBD1	TRBV18	TRBJ2-7	CASSRDRAYEQYF	TGTGCCAGCTCAAGAGACAGGGCGTACGAGCAGTACTTC
NA	TRBD2	TRBV7-9	TRBJ2-3	CASSLRRGSTDTQYF	TGTGCCAGCAGCTTACGGCGGGGGAGCACAGATACGCAGTATTTT
NA	NA	TRBV5-1	TRBJ2-6	CASSLAGAPGANVLTF	TGCGCCAGCAGCTTGGCTGGGGCCCCTGGGGCCAACGTCCTGACTTTC
NA	TRBD2	TRBV29-1	TRBJ2-1	CSVGLAGPSYNEQFF	TGCAGCGTAGGACTAGCGGGGCCTTCCTACAATGAGCAGTTCTTC
NA	NA	TRBV9	TRBJ2-1	CASSPLKAKDEQFF	TGTGCCAGCAGCCCTCTCAAAGCGAAGGATGAGCAGTTCTTC
few	NA	TRBV7-2	TRBJ1-4	CASSLERLQGEKLFF	TGTGCCAGCAGCTTAGAGCGACTACAGGGAGAAAAACTGTTTTTT
NA	TRBD2	TRBV9	TRBJ2-1	CASSSQRARGRQFF	TGTGCCAGCAGCTCCCAGAGGGCGCGCGGGAGGCAGTTCTTC
NA	NA	TRBV18	TRBJ2-1	CASSPVAGLQFF	TGTGCCAGCTCACCAGTGGCAGGGCTACAGTTCTTC
few	NA	TRBV28	TRBJ1-1	CASSEVTGEAFF	TGTGCCAGCAGTGAGGTGACAGGTGAAGCTTTCTTT
NA	NA	TRBV7-9	TRBJ2-7	CASSERGESLYEQYF	TGTGCCAGCAGCGAGAGAGGCGAGAGCCTCTACGAGCAGTACTTC
NA	NA	TRBV20-1	TRBJ2-1	CSESVKDEQFF	TGCAGTGAAAGCGTTAAGGATGAGCAGTTCTTC
few	NA	TRBV14	TRBJ1-2	CASSLSGTLYGYTF	TGTGCCAGCAGCCTTTCCGGGACACTCTATGGCTACACCTTC
few	NA	TRBV18	TRBJ2-7	CASSPDRQSYEQYF	TGTGCCAGCTCACCAGATAGACAGTCCTACGAGCAGTACTTC
few	NA	TRBV30	TRBJ2-1	CAWSVSRYEQFF	TGTGCCTGGAGTGTATCCCGGTATGAGCAGTTCTTC
NA	NA	TRBV30	TRBJ2-2	CAWEDLTGELFF	TGTGCCTGGGAGGACCTAACCGGGGAGCTGTTTTTT
NA	TRBD2	TRBV9	TRBJ2-1	CASSVDASGSYEQFF	TGTGCCAGCAGCGTAGATGCTAGCGGGAGCTATGAGCAGTTCTTC
few	NA	TRBV19	TRBJ2-5	CASSPRTVGETQYF	TGTGCCAGTAGTCCACGGACGGTGGGAGAGACCCAGTACTTC
NA	NA	TRBV29-1	TRBJ1-4	CSAGGPVRLFF	TGCAGCGCCGGTGGGCCAGTCAGACTGTTTTTT
few	TRBD1	TRBV30	TRBJ2-6	CAWSVTGGGANVLTF	TGTGCCTGGAGCGTTACAGGGGGTGGGGCCAACGTCCTGACTTTC
few	TRBD1	TRBV29-1	TRBJ2-7	CSVEGFGQGAGEQYF	TGCAGCGTTGAAGGGTTTGGACAGGGGGCAGGCGAGCAGTACTTC
few	NA	TRBV18	TRBJ2-7	CASSPGTPYEQYF	TGTGCCAGCTCACCAGGTACGCCCTACGAGCAGTACTTC
NA	TRBD2	TRBV12-5	TRBJ2-5	CASAASGQETQYF	TGTGCTAGTGCGGCTAGCGGACAAGAGACCCAGTACTTC
NA	NA	TRBV14	TRBJ2-5	CASSQRSGYQETQYF	TGTGCCAGCAGCCAACGGTCGGGGTACCAAGAGACCCAGTACTTC
few	NA	TRBV5-1	TRBJ2-5	CASSFGVQETQYF	TGCGCCAGCAGCTTTGGAGTACAAGAGACCCAGTACTTC
few	TRBD2	TRBV6-1	TRBJ2-3	CASSEAGGADTQYF	TGTGCCAGCAGTGAAGCGGGAGGGGCGGATACGCAGTATTTT
NA	NA	TRBV4-1	TRBJ2-1	CASSLDSGRNEQFF	TGCGCCAGCAGCCTGGACAGCGGCCGCAATGAGCAGTTCTTC
few	NA	TRBV7-8	TRBJ2-5	CASSQYRLGHETQYF	TGTGCCAGCAGCCAATATAGACTAGGCCACGAGACCCAGTACTTC
NA	NA	TRBV6-5	TRBJ2-1	CASSSSSEQFF	TGTGCCAGCAGTTCGAGTAGTGAGCAGTTCTTC
NA	NA	TRBV9	TRBJ2-3	CASSVVASAQEYF	TGTGCCAGCAGCGTAGTTGCCTCTGCCCAGGAGTATTTT
NA	TRBD1	TRBV9	TRBJ2-7	CASSATGTGNHEQYF	TGTGCCAGCAGCGCGACCGGGACAGGGAACCACGAGCAGTACTTC
few	NA	TRBV19	TRBJ2-4	CASSTQGTKNIQYF	TGTGCCAGTAGTACCCAGGGCACCAAAAACATTCAGTACTTC
NA	TRBD2	TRBV4-2	TRBJ2-7	CASSLRTSGSSYEQYF	TGTGCCAGCAGCCTCCGGACTAGCGGGAGCTCCTACGAGCAGTACTTC
few	NA	TRBV10-3	TRBJ1-2	CAISDNGYGYTF	TGTGCCATCAGTGATAACGGCTATGGCTACACCTTC